This is a list of T cell receptor beta chains from one sample in a study of T-cell reconstitution after alpha-beta-depleted transplantation in children. MiXCR was run by TCRdb on the PCR reads, yielding one entry per CDR3 protein. The profile shows roughly 670,000 distinct CDR3 sequences, around 13% of them singletons. Specimen: PBMCs, collected before TCRalphabeta/CD19-depleted stem cell transplant. The source is a girl aged 2 to 9 with congenital amegakaryocytic thrombocytopenia, due to receive a stem cell transplant. Each CDR3 is given with its conserved first and last residue. Each record gives: D gene, clone size, J gene, V gene, CDR3 DNA, CDR3 protein. The D gene is left open where the match is weak. Not all rows give a size; the values are once, few, many and, for expanded clones, a class.

TRBD1 many TRBJ2-1 TRBV20-1 TGCAGTGCCTCCCAAGGGGGCCGTGAGCAGTTCTTC CSASQGGREQFF
. many TRBJ2-7 TRBV5-1 TGCGCCAGCAGCTTGGAGGCGGGACCTTCCTACGAGCAGTACTTC CASSLEAGPSYEQYF
. few TRBJ2-2 TRBV19 TGTGCCAGTAGTACAAACCTAGCGACGAACACCGGGGAGCTGTTTTTT CASSTNLATNTGELFF
. . TRBJ2-2 TRBV5-1 TGCGCCAGCAGCTTGTCTACAGGGATCGTCGGGGAGCTGTTTTTT CASSLSTGIVGELFF
. few TRBJ2-2 TRBV7-3 TGTGCCAGCAGCTTAAACCGCAGCGGGCTGGTCGGGGAGCTGTTTTTT CASSLNRSGLVGELFF
TRBD2 . TRBJ2-2 TRBV10-3 TGTGCCATCAGGGTAGCGGGAACCACCGGGGAGCTGTTTTTT CAIRVAGTTGELFF
. . TRBJ2-5 TRBV5-1 TGCGCCAGCAGCTTGGTCACAGCCCAAGAGACCCAGTACTTC CASSLVTAQETQYF
. . TRBJ1-1 TRBV20-1 TGCAGTGCCCCTGAGGGGGGGACTAGCCGCCTCAACACTGAAGCTTTCTTT CSAPEGGTSRLNTEAFF
TRBD2 few TRBJ2-7 TRBV14 TGTGCCAGCAGCCAAGTGGGGGGGTCCTACGAGCAGTACTTC CASSQVGGSYEQYF
TRBD2 . TRBJ2-1 TRBV20-1 TGCAGTGCTAGAGGCGCACCACTAGCGAACTACAATGAGCAGTTCTTC CSARGAPLANYNEQFF
. many TRBJ2-3 TRBV5-1 TGCGCCAGCAGCTTGCAGGCGCCAGGGGCAGATACGCAGTATTTT CASSLQAPGADTQYF
. many TRBJ2-5 TRBV10-3 TGTGCCACCACCGTTGATGGGACGGAGGAAGAGACCCAGTACTTC CATTVDGTEEETQYF
. many TRBJ2-7 TRBV29-1 TGCAGCGTTGAAGTGGGGACTGAATCCTACGAGCAGTACTTC CSVEVGTESYEQYF
. many TRBJ2-1 TRBV2 TGTGCCAGCAGTGAAACCCTAGTTAGCTCCTACAATGAGCAGTTCTTC CASSETLVSSYNEQFF
. . TRBJ2-7 TRBV12-3/TRBV12-4 TGTGCCAGCAGCACCGGGACAATCTCCTACGAGCAGTACTTC CASSTGTISYEQYF
TRBD2 many TRBJ2-5 TRBV4-1 TGCGCCAGCAGCCGAGGTATTAGCGGGAGAACAACAGAGACCCAGTACTTC CASSRGISGRTTETQYF
TRBD1 . TRBJ1-1 TRBV6-1 TGTGCCAGCAGACCGGACAGGGGATGGAACACTGAAGCTTTCTTT CASRPDRGWNTEAFF
. many TRBJ1-1 TRBV20-1 TGCAGTGCTAAAGGTCTTGTCGTGGGTGGGACTGAAGCTTTCTTT CSAKGLVVGGTEAFF
. few TRBJ2-1 TRBV7-7 TGTGCCAGCAGCTTACTAACCGGCAGGAGCGCGGAGAATGAGCAGTTCTTC CASSLLTGRSAENEQFF
. . TRBJ2-7 TRBV28 TGTGCCAGCATCGCGGGACAGCCCCTCTACGAGCAGTACTTC CASIAGQPLYEQYF
. many TRBJ2-1 TRBV27 TGTGCCAGCAGTGACGATTCGGGGAATGAGCAGTTCTTC CASSDDSGNEQFF
. many TRBJ1-5 TRBV4-1 TGCGCCAGCAGCCAAGATGTGTCCTCGATGCGCAATCAGCCCCAGCATTTT CASSQDVSSMRNQPQHF
. many TRBJ2-3 TRBV9 TGTGCCAGCAGCGTAGAAGTAACAGATACGCAGTATTTT CASSVEVTDTQYF
. . TRBJ2-1 TRBV2 TGTGCCAGCAGCATAATGCAGGGTTATGAGCAGTTCTTC CASSIMQGYEQFF
. . TRBJ2-4 TRBV27 TGTGCCAGCAGTGGTCCATGGGGAGAGAGGGGCAAAAACATTCAGTACTTC CASSGPWGERGKNIQYF
. many TRBJ1-3 TRBV20-1 TGCAGTGCTCCCAGAAGTGGAAACACCATATATTTT CSAPRSGNTIYF
TRBD2 . TRBJ2-5 TRBV20-1 TGCAGTGCTAGCCCGACTAGCGGGAGTGGTGCTGGGACCCAGTACTTC CSASPTSGSGAGTQYF
. few TRBJ2-1 TRBV4-1 TGCGCCAGCAGCCAAGATCCCGGAATCGGGCAGTTCTTC CASSQDPGIGQFF
TRBD1 . TRBJ1-1 TRBV5-6 TGTGCCAGCAGCTTCGGGACAGGGAGTTTTGGAGCTTTCTTT CASSFGTGSFGAFF
TRBD2 . TRBJ2-7 TRBV20-1 TGCAGTGTGAAAGGAGGGCTACTAGCGGGTATCTACGAGCAGTACTTC CSVKGGLLAGIYEQYF
. many TRBJ2-3 TRBV27 TGTGCCAGCGCGGTTTCCAGGGGCCTAGATACGCAGTATTTT CASAVSRGLDTQYF